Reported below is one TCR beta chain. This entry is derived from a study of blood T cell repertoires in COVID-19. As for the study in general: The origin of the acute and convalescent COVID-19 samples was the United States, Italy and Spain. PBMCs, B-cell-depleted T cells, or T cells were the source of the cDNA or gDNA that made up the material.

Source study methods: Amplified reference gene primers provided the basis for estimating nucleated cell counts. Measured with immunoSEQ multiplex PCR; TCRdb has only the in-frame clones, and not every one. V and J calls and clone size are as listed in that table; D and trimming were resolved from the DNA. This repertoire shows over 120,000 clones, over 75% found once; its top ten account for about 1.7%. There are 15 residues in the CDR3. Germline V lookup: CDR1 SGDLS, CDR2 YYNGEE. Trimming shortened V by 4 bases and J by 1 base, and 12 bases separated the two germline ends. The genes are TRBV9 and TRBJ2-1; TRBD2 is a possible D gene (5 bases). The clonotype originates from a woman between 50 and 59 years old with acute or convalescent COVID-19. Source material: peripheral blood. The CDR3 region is CASSPPTGSYNEQFF. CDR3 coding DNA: TGTGCCAGCAGCCCCCCGACGGGGTCCTACAATGAGCAGTTCTTC.